This T cell receptor beta chain was profiled in a study of blood T cell repertoires in COVID-19. Background on the study: The analysed material was cDNA or gDNA that came from T cells, B-cell-depleted T cells, or PBMCs.

Under the authors' procedure: Estimation of nucleated cell counts relied on the amplification of reference gene primers. Profiled with immunoSEQ multiplex PCR; TCRdb holds only in-frame clones, not every one. V, J and clone size are those of that table, while D and trimming were read from the DNA. The table includes some 200,000 clones, more than 70% detected once. Participants came from roughly 23 US areas, aged about 18 to 100 years. Participant-reported clinical history was the basis for cohort assignment. The CDR3 extends over 15 amino acids. Trimming at V came to 5 bases and at J to 10 bases, leaving 12 bases not matched to a gene. Per germline, CDR1 MNHEY and CDR2 SMNVEV (reference sequence).

Sequences were obtained from PBMCs or T cells enriched from blood (not recorded which). The V call is TRBV27, the J call TRBJ2-1, with TRBD1 matching over 9 bases. This clonotype originated in a woman aged 40 to 55 with acute COVID-19. CDR3 DNA sequence: TGTGCCAGCAGTGAACTTTGGACAGGGGAGAGCGAGCAGTTCTTC. Protein: CASSELWTGESEQFF.